The 15 T cell receptor beta chains given below trace back to one sample, sequenced in a study of T cell repertoires in ileal Crohn's disease. Sample time point: neoterminal ileum biopsy at postoperative endoscopy, about 6 months after surgery. TCRdb's copy holds only in-frame clones and misses some; the assay was immunoSEQ multiplex PCR. The sample has approximately 3,000 clones, roughly 90% seen once. Sequencing was performed on ileal tissue. The receptors originated from an adult with Crohn's disease.

V usage is TRBV18 and J usage is TRBJ2-2; TRBD1 matches 7 bases. Germline-derived CDR1 and CDR2 are KGHSH and LQKENI. With V trimmed by 3 bases and J by 1 base, 5 bases remained unmatched. CDR3 length: 16 amino acids. This CDR3 reads CASSPRQGMNTGELFF. In DNA, the CDR3 is TGTGCCAGCTCACCCAGACAGGGTATGAACACCGGGGAGCTGTTTTTT. The full variable domain, rest sourced from reference TRBV18 and TRBJ2-2, is NAGVMQNPRHLVRRRGQEARLRCSPMKGHSHVYWYRQLPEEGLKFMVYLQKENIIDESGMPKERFSAEFPKEGPSILRIQQVVRGDSAAYFCASSPRQGMNTGELFFGEGSRLTVL.

This chain connects TRBV4-2 to TRBJ1-1; TRBD1 aligns across 11 bases. Germline CDR1 reads LGHNA; CDR2 reads YNFKEQ. This CDR3 contains 15 residues. J was trimmed by 4 bases and V by 0 bases; bases with no gene match: 1. CDR3: CASSQEGTGGTEAFF. CDR3 bases: TGTGCCAGCAGCCAAGAGGGGACAGGGGGCACTGAAGCTTTCTTT.

The genes are TRBV7-9 and TRBJ1-4; 8 nucleotides align to TRBD1. The germline CDR1 and CDR2 sequences are SEHNR and FQNEAQ (reference sequence). This CDR3 spans 15 amino acids. The junction had 7 bases not matched to a gene; V was cut back by 4 bases and J by 6 bases. CDR3 DNA sequence: TGTGCCAGCAGCTACTGGACAGGGCCGGATGAAAAACTGTTTTTT. Amino acid sequence: CASSYWTGPDEKLFF.

The J gene is TRBJ1-1, the V gene TRBV25-1; possible D gene TRBD1, 5 bases. Trimming removed 6 bases from V and 4 bases from J, with 21 bases in between. The germline CDR1 and CDR2 sequences are MGHDK and SYGVNS. The CDR3 has 16 amino acids. DNA of the CDR3: TGTGCCAGCAGCCAGGGCAATCTCGATTGGGGCACTGAAGCTTTCTTT. It is translated as CASSQGNLDWGTEAFF. Filled out from reference TRBV25-1 and TRBJ1-1, the complete variable domain reads EADIYQTPRYLVIGTGKKITLECSQTMGHDKMYWYQQDPGMELHLIHYSYGVNSTEKGDLSSESTVSRIRTEHFPLTLESARPSHTSQYLCASSQGNLDWGTEAFFGQGTRLTVV.

The chain uses TRBV18 and TRBJ1-3; 7 nucleotides align to TRBD1. Looked up from germline, CDR1 is KGHSH and CDR2 is LQKENI. J lost 1 base, V lost 3 bases, and 12 bases had no gene match. CDR3 size: 18 residues. CDR3 sequence: CASSPLQPGGKSGNTIYF. The DNA of the CDR3 is TGTGCCAGCTCACCTCTTCAGCCAGGGGGAAAATCTGGAAACACCATATATTTT.

This rearrangement joins TRBV19 to TRBJ1-2; 8 bases align to TRBD1. Unmatched junction bases numbered 16, after V lost 8 bases and J lost 5 bases. CDR1 and CDR2 (germline): LNHDA, SQIVND (reference sequence). The CDR3 spans 16 residues. The CDR3 protein is CASWSGTGLRGYGYTF. The CDR3 nucleotides read TGTGCCAGTTGGTCCGGGACAGGACTCAGAGGGTATGGCTACACCTTC.

CDR3 sequence reads: CASSSGLAYNEQFF. In DNA form, the CDR3 reads TGTGCCAGCAGCTCTGGACTAGCGTACAATGAGCAGTTCTTC. The J gene is TRBJ2-1, the V gene TRBV7-3, with 9 bases aligning to TRBD2. The junction had 2 bases not matched to a gene; V was cut back by 4 bases and J by 4 bases. Per germline, CDR1 SGHTA and CDR2 FQGTGA. The CDR3 totals 14 residues.

The chain recombines TRBV15 with TRBJ2-3; tentatively, D is TRBD1 or TRBD2 (5 bases each). Trimming shortened V by 8 bases and J by 2 bases, and 14 bases separated the two germline ends. CDR3 size: 14 residues. CDR1 is LNHNV, CDR2 YYDKDF, per germline (reference sequence). CDR3 residues: CATRGGNPTDTQYF. In nucleotides, the CDR3 is TGTGCCACCCGTGGGGGTAATCCCACAGATACGCAGTATTTT.

V gene TRBV4-1 combines with J gene TRBJ2-1; 8 bases are shared with TRBD2. The CDR3 runs 16 residues. Germline loops: CDR1 MGHRA, CDR2 YSYEKL. After removal of 4 bases from V and 8 bases from J, the junction contained 13 bases not matched to a gene. In DNA, the CDR3 is TGCGCCAGCAGCCGCCCTATCGGGGGGGTTGACGATGAGCAGTTCTTC. This gives the protein CASSRPIGGVDDEQFF.

This rearrangement joins TRBV5-1 to TRBJ1-4; D unresolved. This CDR3 comprises 13 residues. Germline-derived CDR1 and CDR2 are SGHRS and YFSETQ. Trimming pared 2 bases from V and 9 bases from J, leaving 11 bases between. CDR3 DNA: TGCGCCAGCAGCTTCTATGGGGATCAAAAACTGTTTTTT. As protein: CASSFYGDQKLFF.

This clone came up once. J is TRBJ1-2 and V is TRBV27; D possibly corresponds to TRBD1 (6 bases). The V end lost 3 bases, the J end lost 7 bases, and 9 bases lay between the germline ends. This CDR3 comprises 12 residues. Per germline, CDR1 MNHEY and CDR2 SMNVEV (reference sequence). CDR3 bases: TGTGCCAGCAGTTTGTCAGGGGTTGGCTACACCTTC. Translated, it gives CASSLSGVGYTF.

The V and J genes are TRBV4-1 and TRBJ1-2; no clear D gene. CDR3 size: 15 residues. V shed 1 base and J shed 5 bases, with 14 bases lying between them. Germline CDR1 and CDR2: MGHRA and YSYEKL. CDR3 nucleotide sequence: TGCGCCAGCAGCCAAGGATCCCAGGAGGAGTATGGCTACACCTTC. Protein product: CASSQGSQEEYGYTF.

The rearrangement joins TRBV6-1 to TRBJ2-2; 9 bases line up with TRBD1. The ends lost 1 base at V and 3 bases at J; junction bases unmatched: 3. The CDR3 runs to 16 residues. CDR1 is MNHNS, CDR2 SASEGT, per germline. The CDR3 loop is CASSEGTGADTGELFF. Written as DNA, the CDR3 is TGTGCCAGCAGTGAAGGGACAGGGGCGGACACCGGGGAGCTGTTTTTT.

The chain recombines TRBV10-2 with TRBJ2-7; 9 bases fit TRBD1. Germline V gives CDR1 WSHSY, CDR2 SAAADI. The CDR3 spans 14 residues. V lost 7 bases and J lost 4; bases outside the gene matches: 8. The CDR3 loop reads CASTPLDRGYEQYF. DNA of the CDR3: TGCGCCAGCACCCCGCTGGACAGGGGTTACGAGCAGTACTTC.

The chain carries TRBV6-5 and TRBJ1-6; a possible D gene is TRBD1 (5 bases). The germline gives CDR1 MNHEY, CDR2 SVGAGI. Trimming shortened V by 7 bases and J by 7 bases, and 17 bases separated the two germline ends. The CDR3 runs to 15 residues. CDR3 loop: CASTITGYGNSPLHF. CDR3 in DNA: TGTGCCAGCACTATTACAGGTTATGGGAATTCACCCCTCCACTTT.